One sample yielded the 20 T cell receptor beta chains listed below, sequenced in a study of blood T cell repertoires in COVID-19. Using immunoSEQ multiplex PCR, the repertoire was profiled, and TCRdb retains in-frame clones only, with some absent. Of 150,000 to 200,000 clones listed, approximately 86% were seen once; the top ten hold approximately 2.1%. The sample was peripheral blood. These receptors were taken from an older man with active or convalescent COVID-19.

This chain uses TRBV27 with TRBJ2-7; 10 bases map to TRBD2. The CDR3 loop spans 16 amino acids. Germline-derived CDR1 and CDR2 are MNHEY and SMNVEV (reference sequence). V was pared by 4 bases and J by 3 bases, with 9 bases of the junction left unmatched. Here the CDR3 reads CASSYGPSGGIYEQYF. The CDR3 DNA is TGTGCCAGCAGTTATGGGCCTAGCGGGGGTATCTACGAGCAGTACTTC.

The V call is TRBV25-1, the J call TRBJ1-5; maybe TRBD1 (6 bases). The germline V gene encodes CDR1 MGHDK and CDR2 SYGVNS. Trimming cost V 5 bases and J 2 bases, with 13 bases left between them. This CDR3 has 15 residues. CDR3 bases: TGTGCCAGCAGTCAAACAGGGATTGGCAATCAGCCCCAGCATTTT. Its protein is CASSQTGIGNQPQHF.

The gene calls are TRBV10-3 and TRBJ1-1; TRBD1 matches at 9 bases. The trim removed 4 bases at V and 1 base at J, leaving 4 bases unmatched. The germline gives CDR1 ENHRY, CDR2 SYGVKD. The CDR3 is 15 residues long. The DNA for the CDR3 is TGTGCCATCAGTGGGGGACAGGGAACGAACACTGAAGCTTTCTTT. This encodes CAISGGQGTNTEAFF.

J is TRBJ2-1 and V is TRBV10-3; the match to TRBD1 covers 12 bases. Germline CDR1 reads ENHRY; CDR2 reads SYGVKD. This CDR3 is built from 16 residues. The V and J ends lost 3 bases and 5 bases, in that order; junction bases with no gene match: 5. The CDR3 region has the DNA TGTGCCATCAGTGACCCGGGACAGGGGGCTGACAATGAGCAGTTCTTC. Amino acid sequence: CAISDPGQGADNEQFF.

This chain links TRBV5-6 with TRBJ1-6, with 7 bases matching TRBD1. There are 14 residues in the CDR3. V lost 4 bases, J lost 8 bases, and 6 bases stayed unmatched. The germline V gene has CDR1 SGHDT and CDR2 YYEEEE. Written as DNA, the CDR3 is TGTGCCAGCAGCCAGACAGGGCTTCATTCACCCCTCCACTTT. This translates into CASSQTGLHSPLHF.

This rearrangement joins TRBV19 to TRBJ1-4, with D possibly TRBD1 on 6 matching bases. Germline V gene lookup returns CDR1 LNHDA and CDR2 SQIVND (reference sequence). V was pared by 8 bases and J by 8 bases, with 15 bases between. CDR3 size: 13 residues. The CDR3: CASSRQVGEKLFF. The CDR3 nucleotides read TGTGCCAGTTCGAGACAGGTGGGCGAAAAACTGTTTTTT.

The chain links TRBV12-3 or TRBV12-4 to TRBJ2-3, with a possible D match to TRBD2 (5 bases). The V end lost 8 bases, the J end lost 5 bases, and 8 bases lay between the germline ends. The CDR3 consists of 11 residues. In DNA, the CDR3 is TGTGCCAGCGGAGGCTTAGATACGCAGTATTTT. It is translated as CASGGLDTQYF.

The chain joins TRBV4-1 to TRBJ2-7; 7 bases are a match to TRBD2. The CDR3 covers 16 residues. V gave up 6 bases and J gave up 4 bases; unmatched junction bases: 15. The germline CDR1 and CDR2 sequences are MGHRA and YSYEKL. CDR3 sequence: CASSQGGDRGSYEQYF. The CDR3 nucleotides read TGCGCCAGCAGTCAGGGAGGGGATCGAGGCTCTTACGAGCAGTACTTC.

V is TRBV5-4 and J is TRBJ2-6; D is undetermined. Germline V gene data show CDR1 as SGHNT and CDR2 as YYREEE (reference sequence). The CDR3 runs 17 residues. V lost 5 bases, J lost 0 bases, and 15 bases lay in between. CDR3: CASSTQATPSGANVLTF. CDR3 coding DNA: TGTGCCAGCAGTACTCAGGCGACCCCCTCTGGGGCCAACGTCCTGACTTTC.

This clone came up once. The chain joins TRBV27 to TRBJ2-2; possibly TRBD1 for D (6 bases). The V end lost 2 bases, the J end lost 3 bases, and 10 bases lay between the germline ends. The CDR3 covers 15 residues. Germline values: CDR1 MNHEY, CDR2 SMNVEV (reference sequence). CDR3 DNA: TGTGCCAGCAGTTTAGGGGGCTGGGACACCGGGGAGCTGTTTTTT. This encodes CASSLGGWDTGELFF.

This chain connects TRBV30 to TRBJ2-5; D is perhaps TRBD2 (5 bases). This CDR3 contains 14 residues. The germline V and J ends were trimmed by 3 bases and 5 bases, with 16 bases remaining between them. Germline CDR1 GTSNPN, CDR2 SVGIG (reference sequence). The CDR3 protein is CAWSEGLPGETQYF. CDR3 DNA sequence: TGTGCCTGGAGCGAGGGCCTCCCTGGGGAGACCCAGTACTTC.

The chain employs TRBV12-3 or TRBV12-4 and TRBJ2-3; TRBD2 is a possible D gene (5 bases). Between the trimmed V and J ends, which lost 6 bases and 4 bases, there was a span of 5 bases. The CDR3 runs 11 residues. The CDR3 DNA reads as TGTGCCAGCAGGGGAGCAGATACGCAGTATTTT. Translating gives CASRGADTQYF.

DNA of the CDR3: TGTGCCAGCTCACCTCGGCGGTCAGAGCCACCCCTCCACTTT. It encodes CASSPRRSEPPLHF. This chain joins TRBV18 and TRBJ1-6; D not certain. CDR1 is KGHSH, CDR2 LQKENI, per germline. CDR3 length: 14 amino acids. The V end lost 3 bases, the J end lost 11 bases, and 14 bases lay between the germline ends. The full variable domain, with the rest looked up from reference TRBV18 and TRBJ1-6, is NAGVMQNPRHLVRRRGQEARLRCSPMKGHSHVYWYRQLPEEGLKFMVYLQKENIIDESGMPKERFSAEFPKEGPSILRIQQVVRGDSAAYFCASSPRRSEPPLHFGNGTRLTVT.

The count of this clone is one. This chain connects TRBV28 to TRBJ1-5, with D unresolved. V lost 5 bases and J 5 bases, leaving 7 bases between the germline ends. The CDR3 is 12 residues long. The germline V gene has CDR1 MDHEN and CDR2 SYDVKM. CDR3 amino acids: CASSLPYQPQHF. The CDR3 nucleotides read TGTGCCAGCAGTCTTCCCTATCAGCCCCAGCATTTT.

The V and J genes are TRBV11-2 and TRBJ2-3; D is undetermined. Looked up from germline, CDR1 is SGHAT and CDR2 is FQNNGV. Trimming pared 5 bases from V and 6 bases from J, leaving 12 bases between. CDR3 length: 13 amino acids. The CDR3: CASSTLGVDTQYF. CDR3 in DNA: TGTGCCAGCAGCACACTGGGCGTGGATACGCAGTATTTT.

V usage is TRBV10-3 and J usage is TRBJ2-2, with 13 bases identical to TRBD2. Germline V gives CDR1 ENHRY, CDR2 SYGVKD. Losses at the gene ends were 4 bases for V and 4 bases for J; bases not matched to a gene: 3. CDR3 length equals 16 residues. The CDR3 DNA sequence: TGTGCCATCAGTGCGGGGACTAGCGGGATCACCGGGGAGCTGTTTTTT. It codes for CAISAGTSGITGELFF.

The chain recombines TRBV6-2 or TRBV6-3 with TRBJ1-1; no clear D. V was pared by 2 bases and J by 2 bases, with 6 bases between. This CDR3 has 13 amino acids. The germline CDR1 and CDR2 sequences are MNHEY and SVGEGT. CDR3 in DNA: TGTGCCAGCAGTTACGAGGGCAACACTGAAGCTTTCTTT. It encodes CASSYEGNTEAFF.

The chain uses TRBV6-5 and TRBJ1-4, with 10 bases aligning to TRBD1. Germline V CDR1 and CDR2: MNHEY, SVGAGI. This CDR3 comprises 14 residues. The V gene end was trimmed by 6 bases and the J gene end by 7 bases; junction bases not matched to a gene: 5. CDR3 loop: CASRETGGFEKLFF. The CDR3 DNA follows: TGTGCCAGCAGGGAGACAGGGGGCTTTGAAAAACTGTTTTTT.

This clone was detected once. The CDR3 DNA reads TGTGCCAGCAGCGTCGCGGGGTACTCTGGAAACACCATATATTTT. This gives the protein CASSVAGYSGNTIYF. V and J are TRBV9 and TRBJ1-3; D uncertain. Trimming left V 2 bases short and J 0 bases short, with 9 bases between. This CDR3 has 15 amino acids. CDR1 and CDR2 (germline): SGDLS, YYNGEE.

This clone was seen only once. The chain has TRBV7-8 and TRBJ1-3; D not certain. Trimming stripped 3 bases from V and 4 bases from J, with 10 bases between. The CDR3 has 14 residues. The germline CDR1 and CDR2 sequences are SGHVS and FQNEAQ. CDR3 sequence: CASSLPMEGNTIYF. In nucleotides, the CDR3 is TGTGCCAGCAGCTTGCCGATGGAGGGAAACACCATATATTTT. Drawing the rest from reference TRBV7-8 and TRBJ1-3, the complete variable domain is GAGVSQSPRYKVAKRGQDVALRCDPISGHVSLFWYQQALGQGPEFLTYFQNEAQLDKSGLPSDRFFAERPEGSVSTLKIQRTQQEDSAVYLCASSLPMEGNTIYFGEGSWLTVV.